These 30 T cell receptor beta chains came from one sample sequenced in a study of graft-versus-host responses after intestinal transplantation. Clones were read by immunoSEQ multiplex PCR, and TCRdb kept only the in-frame ones, dropping some. The repertoire holds just over 85,000 clones, with 85% to 95% as singletons. What these receptors recognize is not known. Here the sequenced sample was unstimulated CD8+ T cells sorted from spleen or lymph node cells, taken before transplant. These receptors came from a human donor who was the organ donor for an intestinal transplant.

CDR3 amino acids: CASSQAEGAVSPLHF. The CDR3 region has the DNA TGCGCCAGCAGCCAGGCGGAGGGGGCTGTTTCACCCCTCCACTTT. The gene calls are TRBV4-3 and TRBJ1-6; 7 bases are a match to TRBD1. In germline, CDR1 is LGHNA, CDR2 YSLEER. The V segment lost 3 bases and the J segment 9 bases; nucleotides outside the gene matches: 8. The CDR3 covers 15 residues.

CDR3 coding DNA: TGTGCCAGCAGTTACACCTCCGGGACAGGGGATTATGGCTACACCTTC. Protein: CASSYTSGTGDYGYTF. The gene calls are TRBV6-5 and TRBJ1-2; 10 nucleotides line up with TRBD1. The CDR3 length is 16 residues. The germline V gene has CDR1 MNHEY and CDR2 SVGAGI. V dropped 2 bases and J dropped 5; count of bases not matched to a gene: 8.

The chain combines TRBV4-1 with TRBJ2-1; D perhaps matches TRBD2 (5 bases). The germline V gene has CDR1 MGHRA and CDR2 YSYEKL. This CDR3 has 15 amino acids. The V end was cut by 0 bases, the J end by 4 bases, with 10 bases between. CDR3: CASSQDGSYYNEQFF. CDR3 DNA: TGCGCCAGCAGCCAAGATGGGAGTTATTACAATGAGCAGTTCTTC.

The J gene is TRBJ2-5, the V gene TRBV18, with D tentatively TRBD1 (5 bases). Per germline, CDR1 KGHSH and CDR2 LQKENI. Trimming removed 2 bases from V and 5 bases from J, with 15 bases in between. The CDR3 extends over 15 amino acids. The CDR3 DNA is TGTGCCAGCTCACCAGCGGACATTTTTGGGGAGACCCAGTACTTC. The encoded protein is CASSPADIFGETQYF.

The chain links TRBV7-7 to TRBJ2-3, with a tentative D call TRBD2 (7 bases). The length of the CDR3 is 14 residues. Germline lookup yields CDR1 SSHAT and CDR2 FNYEAQ (reference sequence). V lost 4 bases to trimming and J lost 5 bases, with 13 bases between them. The CDR3, as DNA: TGTGCCAGCAGCTCCTCCGGGGGGCAAGATACGCAGTATTTT. It encodes CASSSSGGQDTQYF. Supplemented by reference TRBV7-7 and TRBJ2-3, the full variable domain reads GAGVSQSPRYKVTKRGQDVTLRCDPISSHATLYWYQQALGQGPEFLTYFNYEAQPDKSGLPSDRFSAERPEGSISTLTIQRTEQRDSAMYRCASSSSGGQDTQYFGPGTRLTVL.

V usage is TRBV4-1 and J usage is TRBJ1-1; D gene unclear. V gave up 4 bases and J gave up 0 bases, with 9 bases separating them. Germline CDR1 MGHRA, CDR2 YSYEKL. This CDR3 has 14 amino acids. The CDR3 here is CASSRENMNTEAFF. CDR3 in DNA: TGCGCCAGCAGCCGTGAAAACATGAACACTGAAGCTTTCTTT.

The V call is TRBV7-7, the J call TRBJ2-7, with 9 positions matching TRBD1. CDR3 size: 15 residues. The V segment lost 2 bases and the J segment 6 bases; nucleotides outside the gene matches: 8. CDR1 is SSHAT and CDR2 is FNYEAQ in the germline V gene (reference sequence). DNA of the CDR3: TGTGCCAGCAGCTTAAATCGGGACAGGGAAAGCGAGCAGTACTTC. Translated, it gives CASSLNRDRESEQYF.

V gene TRBV27 combines with J gene TRBJ2-1; D not resolved. Germline CDR1 MNHEY, CDR2 SMNVEV (reference sequence). The CDR3 totals 16 residues. V was shortened by 5 bases and J by 0 bases, with 14 bases between the two germline ends. The CDR3 nucleotides read TGTGCCAGCAGTCCCCCCCTTGGCATCTCCTACAATGAGCAGTTCTTC. It specifies CASSPPLGISYNEQFF.

This chain's CDR3 is CAISRTGLGTEAFF. The CDR3 nucleotides read TGTGCCATCAGCCGGACAGGGCTCGGCACTGAAGCTTTCTTT. The chain employs TRBV10-3 and TRBJ1-1; 8 bases fit TRBD1. CDR3 length: 14 residues. Germline assignment: CDR1 ENHRY and CDR2 SYGVKD. V trimming: 6 bases; J trimming: 4 bases; junction bases outside the gene matches: 7.

This clone was counted a single time. The chain joins TRBV4-1 to TRBJ1-2; a possible D gene is TRBD1 (5 bases). V lost 8 bases to trimming and J lost 8 bases, with 12 bases between them. The CDR3 is made up of 11 amino acids. Germline lookup yields CDR1 MGHRA and CDR2 YSYEKL. The CDR3 nucleotides read TGCGCCAGCGCAGGCGGGGGGGGCTACACCTTC. Translation gives CASAGGGGYTF.

On this clone: Other DNA sequences in the same sample also yield this CDR3. The chain combines TRBV27 with TRBJ2-1; 9 bases align to TRBD2. The CDR3 length is 15 residues. V trimming: 2 bases; J trimming: 2 bases; junction bases outside the gene matches: 1. CDR1 is MNHEY, CDR2 SMNVEV, per germline (reference sequence). The DNA of the CDR3 is TGTGCCAGCAGTTTAGCGGGGGGGCCCTACAATGAGCAGTTCTTC. The encoded protein is CASSLAGGPYNEQFF.

The chain's CDR3 is CASSQRRDRGDSPLHF. DNA for the CDR3: TGTGCCAGCAGCCAGAGGAGGGACAGGGGTGATTCACCCCTCCACTTT. The chain has TRBV7-6 and TRBJ1-6; 10 bases agree with TRBD1. This CDR3 region has 16 residues. CDR1 is SGHVS, CDR2 FNYEAQ, per germline. J lost 8 bases, V lost 5 bases, and 9 bases had no gene match. The full variable domain, in which reference TRBV7-6 and TRBJ1-6 provide the parts outside the CDR3, is GAGVSQSPRYKVTKRGQDVALRCDPISGHVSLYWYRQALGQGPEFLTYFNYEAQQDKSGLPNDRFSAERPEGSISTLTIQRTEQRDSAMYRCASSQRRDRGDSPLHFGNGTRLTVT.

V is TRBV9 and J is TRBJ1-2; TRBD1 matches at 10 bases. The CDR3 contains 15 residues. CDR1 is SGDLS and CDR2 is YYNGEE in the germline V gene. J gave up 4 bases and V 2 bases, and 5 bases lay outside the gene matches. CDR3 sequence (DNA): TGTGCCAGCAGCGTTGGGACAGGGGCTGGCTATGGCTACACCTTC. This encodes CASSVGTGAGYGYTF.

The gene calls are TRBV27 and TRBJ1-1; a weak D match, TRBD1 (5 bases). Trimming stripped 8 bases from V and 11 bases from J, with 21 bases between. Germline V gene sequence: CDR1 MNHEY, CDR2 SMNVEV (reference sequence). The CDR3 sequence is 13 residues long. Here the CDR3 DNA reads TGTGCCAGCGGAACAGGAGAGGTCCTGAAGGCTTTCTTT. This codes for CASGTGEVLKAFF.

This chain links TRBV7-6 with TRBJ1-1; D unresolved. Germline CDR1 SGHVS, CDR2 FNYEAQ. V lost 3 bases and J lost 5, with 16 bases in between. This CDR3 has 15 amino acids. CDR3 sequence (DNA): TGTGCCAGCAGCTTGTCCAACCTTGCGGGGACTGAAGCTTTCTTT. The encoded protein is CASSLSNLAGTEAFF.

The chain combines TRBV11-2 with TRBJ2-7, with a possible D match to TRBD1 (6 bases). This CDR3 region has 15 residues. The V gene lost 3 bases and the J gene lost 3 bases, with 15 bases spanning the gap. The germline gives CDR1 SGHAT, CDR2 FQNNGV. CDR3 bases: TGTGCCAGCAGCTTCTCCCAGGGGCCAAACTACGAGCAGTACTTC. Encoded protein: CASSFSQGPNYEQYF.

The J gene is TRBJ1-2, the V gene TRBV5-1; D unresolved. CDR3 size: 13 residues. Germline V gene sequence: CDR1 SGHRS, CDR2 YFSETQ. Trimming took off 4 bases at V and 3 bases at J, with 10 bases between the two ends. CDR3 coding DNA: TGCGCCAGCAGCCCCGGGAGATACTATGGCTACACCTTC. Translation gives CASSPGRYYGYTF.

This chain's CDR3 is CATSRVPPREGANYGYTF. CDR3 coding DNA: TGTGCCACCAGCAGAGTGCCCCCGAGGGAGGGTGCTAACTATGGCTACACCTTC. The chain uses TRBV15 and TRBJ1-2; D is undetermined. Trimming took 1 base from V and 0 from J, leaving 18 bases between them. Germline values: CDR1 LNHNV, CDR2 YYDKDF (reference sequence). There are 18 residues in the CDR3.

The chain couples TRBV19 to TRBJ2-2, with a tentative D call TRBD1 (5 bases). The CDR3 consists of 15 residues. Trimming removed 9 bases at V and 5 bases at J, with 19 bases between. The germline gives CDR1 LNHDA, CDR2 SQIVND (reference sequence). The DNA of the CDR3 is TGTGCCAGCACACCCCCCCAGGGTATTACCGGGGAGCTGTTTTTT. Translation: CASTPPQGITGELFF.

This chain links TRBV29-1 with TRBJ1-2, with 9 bases that match TRBD1. J was trimmed by 7 bases and V by 4 bases; bases with no gene match: 22. CDR1 SQVTM and CDR2 ANQGSEA come from the germline V gene. The CDR3 contains 18 residues. The chain's CDR3 is CSVGPVPRDREEVGGYTF. DNA of the CDR3: TGCAGCGTTGGACCGGTTCCTAGGGACAGGGAGGAAGTAGGTGGCTACACCTTC.

The DNA of the CDR3 is TGTGCCAGCAGTGCTCGGGGGGGCCGGAACGAGCAGTACTTC. Amino acids: CASSARGGRNEQYF. The chain links TRBV6-4 to TRBJ2-7, with 8 positions matching TRBD2. This CDR3 has 14 amino acids. Germline V lookup: CDR1 MRHNA, CDR2 SNTAGT. V lost 4 bases, J lost 5 bases, and 7 bases stayed unmatched.

This chain links TRBV5-6 with TRBJ2-7; D is uncertain. CDR3 length: 11 residues. V was clipped by 2 bases and J by 6 bases, with 6 bases between them. CDR1 SGHDT and CDR2 YYEEEE come from the germline V gene. CDR3 in DNA: TGTGCCAGCAGCTTCTCGGGCGAGCAGTACTTC. This codes for CASSFSGEQYF.

V gene TRBV5-6 combines with J gene TRBJ1-5, with TRBD1 matching 8 bases. Germline CDR1 is SGHDT and CDR2 is YYEEEE. The CDR3 runs to 16 residues. J was trimmed by 3 bases and V by 1 base; bases with no gene match: 6. In DNA form, the CDR3 reads TGTGCCAGCAGCTTGTTTCAGGGGGCCTACAATCAGCCCCAGCATTTT. It yields the protein CASSLFQGAYNQPQHF.

V gene TRBV4-3 combines with J gene TRBJ2-7; 10 bases agree with TRBD2. V was pared by 4 bases and J by 4 bases, with 10 bases of the junction left unmatched. This CDR3 has 16 amino acids. Germline V gene data show CDR1 as LGHNA and CDR2 as YSLEER. The CDR3 DNA reads as TGCGCCAGCAGCCTCACCGAGCGGGGGGGTCCGTACGAGCAGTACTTC. This sequence encodes CASSLTERGGPYEQYF.

The V and J genes are TRBV2 and TRBJ2-2; TRBD1 agrees at 8 bases. Germline trimming cut 0 bases from V and 5 bases from J; bases unmatched to any gene: 8. Germline CDR1 and CDR2: SNHLY and FYNNEI. The CDR3 has 17 amino acids. The CDR3 here is CASSEAGAGGGTGELFF. The CDR3 DNA is TGTGCCAGCAGTGAAGCTGGGGCAGGGGGCGGTACCGGGGAGCTGTTTTTT.

This clone came up a few times. The rearrangement uses TRBV19 and TRBJ2-7; 10 bases map to TRBD2. CDR3 size: 14 residues. V lost 8 bases and J lost 2; bases outside the gene matches: 6. Germline CDR1 and CDR2: LNHDA and SQIVND (reference sequence). In DNA form, the CDR3 reads TGTGCCAGTGATAGCGGGGGGAACCCCTACGAGCAGTACTTC. This encodes CASDSGGNPYEQYF.

V gene TRBV29-1 combines with J gene TRBJ1-1; D possibly corresponds to TRBD1 (6 bases). The CDR3 sequence is 12 residues long. Germline V lookup: CDR1 SQVTM, CDR2 ANQGSEA. Between the trimmed V and J ends, which lost 7 bases and 4 bases, there was a span of 13 bases. CDR3 sequence: CSDSGEGTEAFF. DNA for the CDR3: TGCAGCGATTCAGGGGAGGGCACTGAAGCTTTCTTT.

The rearrangement uses TRBV19 and TRBJ1-5; 9 bases are shared with TRBD1. Germline V gene lookup returns CDR1 LNHDA and CDR2 SQIVND (reference sequence). The CDR3 is 16 residues long. The V gene end was trimmed by 4 bases and the J gene end by 1 base; junction bases not matched to a gene: 5. The chain's CDR3 is CASSTDRGRSNQPQHF. The CDR3 nucleotides read TGTGCCAGTAGTACGGACAGGGGTAGGAGCAATCAGCCCCAGCATTTT.

The V and J genes are TRBV4-1 and TRBJ1-5; D is perhaps TRBD1 (6 bases). This CDR3 has 13 residues. Trimming pared 3 bases from V and 7 bases from J, leaving 10 bases between. Germline CDR1 is MGHRA and CDR2 is YSYEKL. CDR3 nucleotides: TGCGCCAGCAGCCACCAGGGGCAACAGCCCCAGCATTTT. Protein: CASSHQGQQPQHF.

The count of this clone is one. The V and J genes are TRBV14 and TRBJ1-1; 9 nucleotides line up with TRBD1. This CDR3 has 13 residues. The germline V gene has CDR1 SGHDN and CDR2 FVKESK. V shed 8 bases, J shed 6 bases, and the junction held 7 bases outside the gene matches. The CDR3 reads CASRWTGDAEAFF. Written as DNA, the CDR3 is TGTGCCAGCCGTTGGACAGGGGACGCTGAAGCTTTCTTT.